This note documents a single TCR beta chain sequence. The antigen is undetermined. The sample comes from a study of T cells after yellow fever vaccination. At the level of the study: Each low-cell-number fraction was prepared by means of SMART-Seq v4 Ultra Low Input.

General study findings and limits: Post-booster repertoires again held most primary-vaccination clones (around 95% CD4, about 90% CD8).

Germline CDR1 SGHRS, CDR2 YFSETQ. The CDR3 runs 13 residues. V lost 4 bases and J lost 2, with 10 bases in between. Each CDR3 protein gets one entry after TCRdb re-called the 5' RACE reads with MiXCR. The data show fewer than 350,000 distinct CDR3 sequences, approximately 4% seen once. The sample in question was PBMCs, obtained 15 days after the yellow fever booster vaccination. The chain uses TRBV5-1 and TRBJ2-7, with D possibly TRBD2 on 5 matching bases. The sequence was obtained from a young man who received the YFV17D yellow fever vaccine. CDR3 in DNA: TGCGCCAGCAGCAAAGGACTCCCCTACGAGCAGTACTTC. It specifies CASSKGLPYEQYF.